The clone carrying this T cell receptor (beta chain) was counted only a few times. These data come from a study of blood T cells in healthy people across ages. Those donating, healthy Caucasian individuals from Russia, were aged 6 to 90. Staff drew roughly 10 milliliters of peripheral blood from each donor. Between the trimmed V and J ends, which lost 3 bases and 2 bases, there was a span of 8 bases. This CDR3 has 13 residues. Germline V gene data show CDR1 as KGHSH and CDR2 as LQKENI. Primers used in a second PCR of roughly 6 to 11 cycles were a sample-barcoded 5' primer and a J-beta primer mix. Each cDNA molecule carried a tag from a template-switch adaptor that contained 12 random nucleotides. MiXCR, run by TCRdb on the 5' RACE reads, gives a single entry per CDR3 protein. The sample yields 1.5 million to 2 million distinct CDR3 sequences, 28% seen once.

Specimen: blood. This rearrangement joins TRBV18 to TRBJ2-7, with D perhaps matching TRBD2 (5 bases). The clonotype comes from a woman in her 30s in good health. The CDR3 is CASSPYGTYEQYF. CDR3 nucleotides: TGTGCCAGCTCACCGTACGGGACCTACGAGCAGTACTTC.